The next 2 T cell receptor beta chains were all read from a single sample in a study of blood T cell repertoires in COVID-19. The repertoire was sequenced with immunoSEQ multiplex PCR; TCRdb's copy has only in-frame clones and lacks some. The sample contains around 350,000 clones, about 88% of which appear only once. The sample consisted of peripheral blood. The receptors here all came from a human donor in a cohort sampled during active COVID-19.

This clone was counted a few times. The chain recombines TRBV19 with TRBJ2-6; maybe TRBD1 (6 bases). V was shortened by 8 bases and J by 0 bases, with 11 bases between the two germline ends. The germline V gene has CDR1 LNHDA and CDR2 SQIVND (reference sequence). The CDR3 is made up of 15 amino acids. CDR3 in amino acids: CASAQQGSGANVLTF. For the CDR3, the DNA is TGTGCCAGTGCCCAACAGGGCTCTGGGGCCAACGTCCTGACTTTC.

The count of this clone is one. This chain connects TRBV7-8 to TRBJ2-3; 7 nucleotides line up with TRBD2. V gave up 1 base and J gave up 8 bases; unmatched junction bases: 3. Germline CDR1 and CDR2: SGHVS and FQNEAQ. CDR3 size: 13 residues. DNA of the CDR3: TGTGCCAGCAGCTTAGTGGCGGGAGTTACGCAGTATTTT. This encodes CASSLVAGVTQYF.